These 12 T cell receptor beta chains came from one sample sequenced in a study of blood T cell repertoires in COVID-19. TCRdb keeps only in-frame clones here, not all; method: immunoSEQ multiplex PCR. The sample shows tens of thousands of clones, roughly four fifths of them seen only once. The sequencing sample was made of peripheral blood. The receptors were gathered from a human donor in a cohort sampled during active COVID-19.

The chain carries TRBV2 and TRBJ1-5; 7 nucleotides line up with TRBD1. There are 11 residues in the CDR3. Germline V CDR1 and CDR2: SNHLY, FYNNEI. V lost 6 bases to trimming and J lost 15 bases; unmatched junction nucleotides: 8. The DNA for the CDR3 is TGTGCCAGCAGGGTCGACAGGGTCATGCATTTT. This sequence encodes CASRVDRVMHF.

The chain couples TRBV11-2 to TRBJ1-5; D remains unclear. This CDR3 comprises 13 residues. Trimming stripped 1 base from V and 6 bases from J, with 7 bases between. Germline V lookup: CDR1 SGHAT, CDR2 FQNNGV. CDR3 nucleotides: TGTGCCAGCAGCTTAGGAGGGAGTCAGCCCCAGCATTTT. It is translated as CASSLGGSQPQHF.

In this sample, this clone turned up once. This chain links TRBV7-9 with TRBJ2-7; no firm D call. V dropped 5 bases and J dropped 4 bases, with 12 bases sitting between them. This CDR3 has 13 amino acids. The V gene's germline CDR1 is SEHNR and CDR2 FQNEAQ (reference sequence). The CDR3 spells CASSAPQEYEQYF. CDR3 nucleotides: TGTGCCAGCAGCGCACCTCAGGAATACGAGCAGTACTTC.

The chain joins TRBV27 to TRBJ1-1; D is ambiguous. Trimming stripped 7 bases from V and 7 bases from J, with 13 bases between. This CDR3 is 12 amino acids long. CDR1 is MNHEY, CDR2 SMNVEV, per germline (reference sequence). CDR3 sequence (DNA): TGTGCCAGCACCTCCCCTGGCCGTGAAGCTTTCTTT. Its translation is CASTSPGREAFF.

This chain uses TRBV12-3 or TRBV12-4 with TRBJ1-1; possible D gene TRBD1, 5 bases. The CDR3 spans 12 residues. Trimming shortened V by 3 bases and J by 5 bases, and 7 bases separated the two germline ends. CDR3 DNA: TGTGCCAGCAGTTTGCAGGGAACTGAAGCTTTCTTT. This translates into CASSLQGTEAFF.

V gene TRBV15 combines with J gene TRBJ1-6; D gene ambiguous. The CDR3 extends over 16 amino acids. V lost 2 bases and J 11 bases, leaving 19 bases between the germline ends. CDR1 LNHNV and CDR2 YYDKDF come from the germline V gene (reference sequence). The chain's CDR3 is CATSRFGPGSGPPLHF. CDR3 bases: TGTGCCACCAGCAGATTCGGACCGGGGTCCGGTCCACCCCTCCACTTT.

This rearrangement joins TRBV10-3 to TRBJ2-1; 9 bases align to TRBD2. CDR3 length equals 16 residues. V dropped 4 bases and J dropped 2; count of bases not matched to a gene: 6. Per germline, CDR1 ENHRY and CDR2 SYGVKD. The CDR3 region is CAISASSGEAYNEQFF. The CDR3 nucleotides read TGTGCCATCAGTGCTTCTAGCGGGGAGGCCTACAATGAGCAGTTCTTC.

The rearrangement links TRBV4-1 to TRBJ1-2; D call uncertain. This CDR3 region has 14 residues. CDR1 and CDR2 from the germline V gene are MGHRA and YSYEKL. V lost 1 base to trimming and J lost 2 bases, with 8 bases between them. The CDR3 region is CASSQVAGNYGYTF. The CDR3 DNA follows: TGCGCCAGCAGCCAAGTTGCGGGGAACTATGGCTACACCTTC.

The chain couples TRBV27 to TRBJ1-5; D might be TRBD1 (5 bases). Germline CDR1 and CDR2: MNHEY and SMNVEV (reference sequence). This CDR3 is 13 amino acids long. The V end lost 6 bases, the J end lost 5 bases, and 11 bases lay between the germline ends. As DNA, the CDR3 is TGTGCCAGCAGAATGACAGCCTATCAGCCCCAGCATTTT. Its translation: CASRMTAYQPQHF.

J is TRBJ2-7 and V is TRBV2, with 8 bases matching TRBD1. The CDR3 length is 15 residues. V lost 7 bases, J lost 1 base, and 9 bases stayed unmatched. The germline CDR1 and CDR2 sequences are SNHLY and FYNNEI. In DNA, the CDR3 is TGTGCCAGCACCGCCCAACGGACAGGGTCCTACGAGCAGTACTTC. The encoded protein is CASTAQRTGSYEQYF.

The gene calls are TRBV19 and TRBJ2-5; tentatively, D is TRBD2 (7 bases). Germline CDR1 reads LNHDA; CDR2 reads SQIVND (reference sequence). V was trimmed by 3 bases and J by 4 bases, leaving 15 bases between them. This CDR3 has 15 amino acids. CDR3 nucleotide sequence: TGTGCCAGTAGTATTTCGGGGGGCCTCGGAGAGACCCAGTACTTC. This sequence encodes CASSISGGLGETQYF.

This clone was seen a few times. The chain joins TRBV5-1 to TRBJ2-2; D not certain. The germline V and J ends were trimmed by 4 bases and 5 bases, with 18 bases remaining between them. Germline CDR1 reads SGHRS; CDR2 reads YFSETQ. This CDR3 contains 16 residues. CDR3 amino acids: CASSPDSVQGTGELFF. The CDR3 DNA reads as TGCGCCAGCAGCCCCGACTCGGTCCAAGGTACCGGGGAGCTGTTTTTT.